This T cell receptor (beta chain) derives from a study of shared clonotypes between healthy human individuals. Naivety among CD8 cells was defined by CD45RO negativity and positive CCR7 selection, thereby excluding terminally differentiated effector memory CD45RA+ cells. Each subset's genomic DNA was split evenly across several immunoSEQ plates. The method was immunoSEQ multiplex PCR; TCRdb's version includes in-frame clones alone and lacks a portion of them. The profile shows approximately 2,200,000 clones, 85% to 95% of them singletons. Study-wide results and limits: Sharing of clonotypes among donors was expected to vary with sequencing depth. Tissue TCR repertoires likely differ from these blood-only repertoires.

The germline V and J ends were trimmed by 5 bases and 7 bases, with 15 bases remaining between them. CDR1 and CDR2 (germline): SGHNT, YENEEA. The CDR3 covers 14 residues. A note on this clone: Its specificity is not known.

Sequencing input: naive CD8+ T cells from PBMCs. The sequence was obtained from a man aged 18-30 years in good health. Some clones in this sample may be carry-over from other donors' samples. The chain carries TRBV11-3 and TRBJ2-1; D not resolved. The CDR3 loop is CASSQTTAWNEQFF. Written as DNA, the CDR3 is TGTGCCAGCAGCCAAACGACTGCCTGGAATGAGCAGTTCTTC.